What follows are 29 T cell receptor beta chains derived from one specimen sequenced in a study of T cells after yellow fever vaccination. TCRdb ran MiXCR on the 5' RACE reads and lists one entry per CDR3 protein. The data show 620,000 or so distinct CDR3 sequences, 9% to 15% seen once. Material: PBMCs, obtained on the day of the yellow fever booster vaccination. The receptors here all came from a man aged 30-40 years who received the YFV17D yellow fever vaccine.

The chain employs TRBV7-2 and TRBJ2-1, with D unresolved. V was shortened by 1 base and J by 14 bases, with 21 bases between the two germline ends. The CDR3 totals 15 residues. Germline values: CDR1 SGHTA, CDR2 FQGNSA. The CDR3 loop reads CASSLEYSRAKNEFF. The CDR3 nucleotides read TGTGCCAGCAGCTTAGAATACTCAAGGGCCAAAAATGAGTTCTTC. Using reference TRBV7-2 and TRBJ2-1 for the parts outside the CDR3, the full variable domain is GAGVSQSPSNKVTEKGKDVELRCDPISGHTALYWYRQSLGQGLEFLIYFQGNSAPDKSGLPSDRFSAERTGGSVSTLTIQRTQQEDSAVYLCASSLEYSRAKNEFFGPGTRLTVL.

This chain uses TRBV18 with TRBJ1-3; 7 bases agree with TRBD1. The CDR3 totals 19 residues. Germline V CDR1 and CDR2: KGHSH, LQKENI. V trimming: 0 bases; J trimming: 0 bases; junction bases outside the gene matches: 11. The CDR3 sequence is CASSPPGQAPSLSGNTIYF. Here the CDR3 DNA reads TGTGCCAGCTCACCACCCGGACAGGCACCTTCCCTCTCTGGAAACACCATATATTTT.

This clonotype was recorded a few times. The chain has TRBV14 and TRBJ1-1, with TRBD1 matching 11 bases. Germline V gene lookup returns CDR1 SGHDN and CDR2 FVKESK. This CDR3 contains 15 residues. V shed 3 bases, J shed 4 bases, and the junction held 4 bases outside the gene matches. The CDR3 DNA reads TGTGCCAGCAGCCAGCGGACAGGGGGCGTCACTGAAGCTTTCTTT. Amino acids: CASSQRTGGVTEAFF.

The chain employs TRBV6-5 and TRBJ2-1, with D maybe TRBD2 (5 bases). This CDR3 is built from 14 residues. The V and J ends lost 4 bases and 14 bases respectively, with 21 bases between them. Germline-derived CDR1 and CDR2 are MNHEY and SVGAGI. The CDR3 DNA reads as TGTGCCAGCAGTTCCGTCGGACGCGAGGGTAGCAAGTTCTTC. The encoded protein is CASSSVGREGSKFF.

This clonotype was seen more than once but under ten times. The chain has TRBV6-5 and TRBJ2-5; 11 bases are shared with TRBD2. This CDR3 has 16 residues. V lost 0 bases and J lost 3; bases outside the gene matches: 3. Germline CDR1 MNHEY, CDR2 SVGAGI. CDR3 coding DNA: TGTGCCAGCAGTTACTCGAGACTAGCGGGAAAAGAGACCCAGTACTTC. Amino acids: CASSYSRLAGKETQYF.

The J gene is TRBJ2-7, the V gene TRBV27, with 7 bases that match TRBD1. This CDR3 spans 13 amino acids. Looked up from germline, CDR1 is MNHEY and CDR2 is SMNVEV (reference sequence). J lost 5 bases, V lost 6 bases, and 7 bases had no gene match. CDR3 loop: CASSETGYNEQYF. The CDR3, as DNA: TGTGCCAGCAGCGAGACAGGGTACAACGAGCAGTACTTC.

V and J are TRBV15 and TRBJ2-2; the D is unclear. The ends were cut back, 2 bases at V and 3 bases at J, with 10 bases in the middle. The germline V gene encodes CDR1 LNHNV and CDR2 YYDKDF (reference sequence). This CDR3 has 15 residues. CDR3: CATSRHSRDTGELFF. The CDR3 nucleotides read TGTGCCACCAGCAGACACTCTCGTGACACCGGGGAGCTGTTTTTT.

This clonotype came up a few times. The chain uses TRBV7-8 and TRBJ1-2, with D perhaps TRBD1 (6 bases). The CDR3 is 13 amino acids. CDR1 and CDR2 (germline): SGHVS, FQNEAQ. V lost 3 bases and J lost 5, with 10 bases in between. The CDR3 sequence: CASSLGTTYGYTF. The CDR3 DNA follows: TGTGCCAGCAGCTTGGGGACAACTTATGGCTACACCTTC.

This clonotype occurred many times. The chain links TRBV2 to TRBJ2-7, with D hard to call. Germline V gene lookup returns CDR1 SNHLY and CDR2 FYNNEI. The V and J ends lost 6 bases and 4 bases respectively, with 7 bases between them. The CDR3 runs to 11 residues. CDR3 protein: CASSAGYEQYF. DNA of the CDR3: TGTGCCAGCAGCGCCGGGTACGAGCAGTACTTC.

This clonotype was seen only a few times. V usage is TRBV6-1 and J usage is TRBJ2-5, with 7 nucleotides matching TRBD2. The CDR3 runs to 14 residues. V shed 7 bases and J 1 base; nucleotides not matched to a gene: 6. Per germline, CDR1 MNHNS and CDR2 SASEGT. This CDR3 reads CASTITSAQETQYF. Here the CDR3 DNA reads TGTGCCAGCACAATTACTAGCGCCCAAGAGACCCAGTACTTC.

The table lists this clonotype with many counts. J is TRBJ2-7 and V is TRBV20-1, with unresolved D. Between the trimmed V and J ends, which lost 3 bases and 2 bases, there was a span of 8 bases. CDR1 is DFQATT, CDR2 SNEGSKA, per germline (reference sequence). This CDR3 spans 12 amino acids. The CDR3 loop is CSASIETYEQYF. CDR3 nucleotide sequence: TGCAGTGCTAGTATAGAAACCTACGAGCAGTACTTC.

The J gene is TRBJ2-5, the V gene TRBV6-5; maybe TRBD2 (6 bases). The V gene lost 0 bases and the J gene lost 4 bases, with 12 bases spanning the gap. The CDR3 has 15 residues. CDR1 is MNHEY, CDR2 SVGAGI, per germline. CDR3 loop: CASSYSRGSGETQYF. As DNA, the CDR3 is TGTGCCAGCAGTTACTCCCGGGGTAGCGGAGAGACCCAGTACTTC.

In this sample, this clonotype turned up a few times. The V gene is TRBV10-1, the J gene TRBJ2-2; tentative D call: TRBD1 (5 bases). Germline V gives CDR1 WNHNN, CDR2 SYGVQD (reference sequence). The V and J ends lost 3 bases and 7 bases respectively, with 12 bases between them. CDR3 length equals 14 residues. CDR3 region: CASSDRRAGGELFF. The CDR3 DNA reads as TGCGCCAGCAGTGATCGCAGGGCTGGCGGGGAGCTGTTTTTT.

This chain connects TRBV6-1 to TRBJ1-5; 7 positions match TRBD1. Germline CDR1 and CDR2: MNHNS and SASEGT. This CDR3 spans 15 amino acids. The junction had 7 bases not matched to a gene; V was cut back by 5 bases and J by 3 bases. The CDR3 DNA follows: TGTGCCAGCAGTCCCGGGGACAGTCACAATCAGCCCCAGCATTTT. Residues: CASSPGDSHNQPQHF.

This clonotype was counted between two and nine times. This chain joins TRBV24-1 and TRBJ2-2; no definite D call. Germline V lookup: CDR1 KGHDR, CDR2 SFDVKD. The ends were cut back, 3 bases at V and 4 bases at J, with 5 bases in the middle. The length of the CDR3 is 13 residues. The CDR3 coding sequence is TGTGCCACCAGTGATCAAGTCACCGGGGAGCTGTTTTTT. It encodes CATSDQVTGELFF.

This clonotype was found a few times. V gene TRBV5-1 combines with J gene TRBJ1-1, with no clear D. The V end was cut by 6 bases, the J end by 4 bases, with 19 bases between. The CDR3 spans 15 residues. Germline V gene lookup returns CDR1 SGHRS and CDR2 YFSETQ. This chain's CDR3 is CASTPRYGLVTEAFF. The CDR3 DNA reads TGCGCCAGCACACCTCGTTACGGGTTGGTCACTGAAGCTTTCTTT.

The chain recombines TRBV6-1 with TRBJ2-3; TRBD2 matches 12 bases. CDR1 is MNHNS and CDR2 is SASEGT in the germline V gene. V was pared by 6 bases and J by 0 bases, with 7 bases of the junction left unmatched. There are 17 residues in the CDR3. CDR3 DNA: TGTGCCAGCAGAGGACTAGCGGGAAAACCGAGCACAGATACGCAGTATTTT. It specifies CASRGLAGKPSTDTQYF.

This clonotype appeared a few times. V gene TRBV12-3 or TRBV12-4 combines with J gene TRBJ2-5; tentative D call: TRBD2 (5 bases). V lost 5 bases, J lost 3 bases, and 13 bases lay in between. There are 14 residues in the CDR3. CDR3 loop: CASSEGDDEETQYF. CDR3 bases: TGTGCCAGCAGTGAGGGAGACGACGAAGAGACCCAGTACTTC.

In this sample, this clonotype turned up a few times. The chain couples TRBV12-3 or TRBV12-4 to TRBJ2-1; D remains ambiguous. The V gene lost 8 bases and the J gene lost 6 bases, with 14 bases spanning the gap. The CDR3 sequence is 13 residues long. CDR3 DNA sequence: TGTGCCAGCGAAGGGAATTCGGTCAATGAGCAGTTCTTC. Its translation: CASEGNSVNEQFF.

The table lists this clonotype with a few counts. The genes are TRBV5-1 and TRBJ2-3, with TRBD1 matching 7 bases. This CDR3 spans 15 amino acids. V shed 2 bases and J 6 bases; nucleotides not matched to a gene: 9. The germline gives CDR1 SGHRS, CDR2 YFSETQ. This chain's CDR3 is CASSFGQATGDTQYF. The DNA for the CDR3 is TGCGCCAGCAGCTTCGGACAGGCCACCGGGGATACGCAGTATTTT.

This clonotype was recorded a few times. This sequence joins TRBV6-5 and TRBJ2-3; D is unclear. The germline V and J ends were trimmed by 2 bases and 6 bases, with 27 bases remaining between them. The CDR3 length is 19 residues. Germline CDR1 is MNHEY and CDR2 is SVGAGI. The CDR3 spells CASSYLSGFGGVQADTQYF. In DNA, the CDR3 is TGTGCCAGCAGTTACCTAAGTGGCTTTGGTGGAGTCCAGGCCGATACGCAGTATTTT.

The chain recombines TRBV5-6 with TRBJ2-3; tentatively, D is TRBD1 (6 bases). The germline V and J ends were trimmed by 0 bases and 2 bases, with 13 bases remaining between them. The CDR3 has 16 residues. CDR1 SGHDT and CDR2 YYEEEE come from the germline V gene. The CDR3 DNA reads TGTGCCAGCAGCTTGGTGTCCAGGGGAGCCACAGATACGCAGTATTTT. Protein product: CASSLVSRGATDTQYF.

J is TRBJ2-1 and V is TRBV5-1; 8 nucleotides agree with TRBD2. Germline-derived CDR1 and CDR2 are SGHRS and YFSETQ. The CDR3 contains 15 residues. V trimming: 5 bases; J trimming: 6 bases; junction bases outside the gene matches: 10. The CDR3 DNA is TGCGCCAGCAGGATCGGGACTAGTTTTGTCAATGAGCAGTTCTTC. It codes for CASRIGTSFVNEQFF.

The chain links TRBV2 to TRBJ2-7, with D hard to call. The CDR3 has 13 residues. Germline values: CDR1 SNHLY, CDR2 FYNNEI. V was pared by 4 bases and J by 9 bases, with 16 bases between. CDR3 sequence (DNA): TGTGCCAGCAGTGGACCTGACGGAGTGAGGCAGTACTTC. Protein sequence: CASSGPDGVRQYF.

This clonotype was counted only a few times. CDR3 nucleotide sequence: TGTGCCATCATGGATGGGACAGATACGCAGTATTTT. Translating it yields CAIMDGTDTQYF. The chain is built from TRBV10-3 and TRBJ2-3; unclear D gene. Trimming removed 7 bases at V and 3 bases at J, with 8 bases between. Germline V gene sequence: CDR1 ENHRY, CDR2 SYGVKD. This CDR3 spans 12 amino acids.

This clonotype was seen a few times. The V call is TRBV7-9, the J call TRBJ1-1; D gene uncertain. CDR3 size: 12 residues. Per the germline V gene, CDR1 is SEHNR and CDR2 is FQNEAQ (reference sequence). Trimming removed 11 bases at V and 2 bases at J, with 12 bases between. The CDR3 region is CAGVMGNTEAFF. The DNA for the CDR3 is TGTGCCGGGGTCATGGGAAACACTGAAGCTTTCTTT. Full variable domain (rest looked up from reference TRBV7-9 and TRBJ1-1): DTGVSQNPRHKITKRGQNVTFRCDPISEHNRLYWYRQTLGQGPEFLTYFQNEAQLEKSRLLSDRFSAERPKGSFSTLEIQRTEQGDSAMYLCAGVMGNTEAFFGQGTRLTVV.

V gene TRBV20-1 combines with J gene TRBJ1-1, with unresolved D. V gave up 3 bases and J gave up 1 base, with 9 bases separating them. Germline V lookup: CDR1 DFQATT, CDR2 SNEGSKA (reference sequence). The CDR3 loop spans 13 amino acids. As DNA, the CDR3 is TGCAGTGCTAGCCGCAAATGGAACACTGAAGCTTTCTTT. Protein product: CSASRKWNTEAFF.

The CDR3 reads CASSRRGGTEAFF. CDR3 DNA sequence: TGTGCCAGCAGCCGACGAGGGGGCACTGAAGCTTTCTTT. The chain links TRBV27 to TRBJ1-1; weak D call: TRBD1 (6 bases). Germline V gives CDR1 MNHEY, CDR2 SMNVEV (reference sequence). V dropped 6 bases and J dropped 4 bases, with 12 bases sitting between them. This CDR3 region has 13 residues.

This chain links TRBV11-3 with TRBJ2-1, with D maybe TRBD2 (5 bases). The V gene's germline CDR1 is SGHNT and CDR2 YENEEA. The CDR3 has 17 residues. The ends were cut back, 1 base at V and 7 bases at J, with 20 bases in the middle. This CDR3 reads CASSLGSQEVLINEQFF. As DNA, the CDR3 is TGTGCCAGCAGCTTAGGTTCCCAGGAGGTTTTGATAAATGAGCAGTTCTTC.